These 8 T cell receptor beta chains originate from one sample sequenced in a study of human T cells and chemical hapten exposure. Time point here: pre-sensitization, week 0. Treatment in this sample: therapeutic diphenylcyclopropenone sensitization with weekly scalp DPC. TCRdb ran MiXCR on the RACE reads and lists one entry per CDR3 protein. Of some 60,000 distinct CDR3 sequences listed, over 9% are singletons. The starting material was whole blood, obtained in connection with sensitization to the hapten diphenylcyclopropenone (DPC). These receptors were collected from a woman in her forties with alopecia areata. Some clones in this sample may be carry-over from other donors' samples.

This clonotype was observed a few times. The genes are TRBV12-3 or TRBV12-4 and TRBJ2-5; D is perhaps TRBD2 (7 bases). Trimming removed 3 bases at V and 5 bases at J, with 19 bases between. This CDR3 is built from 16 residues. The CDR3 nucleotides are TGTGCCAGCAGTTTTGGGGCGAGGGGGGGCTCGGAGACCCAGTACTTC. It encodes CASSFGARGGSETQYF.

On this clonotype itself: It is likely a read error, because the conserved phenylalanine at the end of the CDR3 is missing. The chain recombines TRBV20-1 with TRBJ2-7, with TRBD2 matching over 10 bases. Per germline, CDR1 DFQATT and CDR2 SNEGSKA (reference sequence). This CDR3 region has 14 residues. V shed 1 base and J 6 bases; nucleotides not matched to a gene: 6. The CDR3 loop reads CSARAASGSREQYL. CDR3 in DNA: TGCAGTGCTAGAGCGGCTAGCGGGAGTCGCGAGCAGTACTTA.

J is TRBJ1-2 and V is TRBV6-5; tentatively, D is TRBD1 (6 bases). The V end was cut by 5 bases, the J end by 8 bases, with 15 bases between. Germline loops: CDR1 MNHEY, CDR2 SVGAGI. CDR3 length: 13 residues. The CDR3 nucleotides read TGTGCCAGCAGTACCGGACAGCGTCGGGGCTACACCTTC. This gives the protein CASSTGQRRGYTF.

Only a few counts were recorded for this clonotype. The chain is built from TRBV7-2 and TRBJ2-5; tentatively, D is TRBD1 (7 bases). The CDR3 is 15 residues long. The germline CDR1 and CDR2 sequences are SGHTA and FQGNSA. Trimming cost V 3 bases and J 4 bases, with 15 bases left between them. CDR3 sequence: CASSFRQGGTETQYF. CDR3 bases: TGTGCCAGCAGCTTCCGGCAGGGGGGTACAGAGACCCAGTACTTC.

In this sample, this clonotype turned up a few times. Here the CDR3 reads CASSSIGDSYNEQFF. The CDR3 coding sequence is TGTGCCAGCAGTTCTATAGGGGACTCCTACAATGAGCAGTTCTTC. The chain is built from TRBV6-2 or TRBV6-3 and TRBJ2-1; a possible D gene is TRBD1 (5 bases). The CDR3 length is 15 residues. CDR1 MNHEY and CDR2 SVGEGT come from the germline V gene. Deletions cut 4 bases from V and 0 bases from J, with 10 bases between.

This clonotype was counted ten times or more. The J gene is TRBJ1-1, the V gene TRBV10-3; D is unclear. The CDR3 runs to 14 residues. Trimming took 6 bases from V and 1 from J, leaving 12 bases between them. Germline CDR1 reads ENHRY; CDR2 reads SYGVKD. The CDR3 sequence is CAIRGATANTEAFF. CDR3 coding DNA: TGTGCCATCAGAGGAGCTACTGCGAACACTGAAGCTTTCTTT.

J is TRBJ1-1 and V is TRBV3-1, with a tentative D call TRBD1 (5 bases). CDR1 and CDR2 from the germline V gene are LGHDT and YNNKEL (reference sequence). V dropped 4 bases and J dropped 0 bases, with 15 bases sitting between them. The CDR3 length is 16 residues. The CDR3: CASSLRGRRMNTEAFF. For the CDR3, the DNA is TGTGCCAGCAGCCTCCGGGGCCGGAGAATGAACACTGAAGCTTTCTTT. Complete variable domain (other parts from reference TRBV3-1 and TRBJ1-1): DTAVSQTPKYLVTQMGNDKSIKCEQNLGHDTMYWYKQDSKKFLKIMFSYNNKELIINETVPNRFSPKSPDKAHLNLHINSLELGDSAVYFCASSLRGRRMNTEAFFGQGTRLTVV.

V usage is TRBV12-3 or TRBV12-4 and J usage is TRBJ1-2; D not certain. This CDR3 has 11 amino acids. Deletions cut 4 bases from V and 5 bases from J, with 5 bases between. This CDR3 reads CASSSVYGYTF. The DNA for the CDR3 is TGTGCCAGCAGTTCCGTGTATGGCTACACCTTC.